Described below is a single TCR beta chain sequence and its context. The antigen is undetermined. These data come from a study of OX40 agonist ivuxolimab in advanced cancers. As for the study in general: Dosing consisted of intravenous ivuxolimab at 0.01 to 10 mg/kg every 2 weeks. Whole-study findings and limits: CD4+ and CD8+ T cells in blood underwent clonal expansion by week 6 at 0.1 to 3.0 mg/kg.

Data came from immunoSEQ multiplex PCR; TCRdb stores just in-frame clones and leaves some out. The data hold over 65,000 clones, with under 85% observed a single time. Germline assignment: CDR1 MNHNS and CDR2 SASEGT. The CDR3 spans 13 residues. V was pared by 2 bases and J by 3 bases, with 7 bases between. Source: CD4+ or CD8+ T cells sorted from blood, taken in a trial of the OX40 agonist ivuxolimab. The sequence derives from an adult with an advanced solid tumor such as melanoma, head and neck, liver or kidney cancer. This sequence joins TRBV6-1 and TRBJ1-2; D gene uncertain. This CDR3 is CASSESWYYGYTF. The CDR3 DNA reads TGTGCCAGCAGTGAATCCTGGTACTATGGCTACACCTTC.